This T cell receptor beta chain was recovered during a study of HIV-infected patients and healthy controls. The ends were cut back, 3 bases at V and 8 bases at J, with 25 bases in the middle. CDR3 size: 18 residues. The germline gives CDR1 LNHDA, CDR2 SQIVND (reference sequence). All unsorted peripheral T cells were captured because whole blood was used without fractionation. Alpha and beta constant-region primers primed reverse transcription of about 500 ng RNA. Separate chain-specific third strand synthesis with multiplexing indices produced the alpha and beta libraries. MiXCR, run by TCRdb on the 5' RACE reads, gives a single entry per CDR3 protein. The sample shows fewer than 4,500 distinct CDR3 sequences, 10% to 15% of them seen only once.

This chain joins TRBV19 and TRBJ1-4, with D possibly being TRBD1 (5 bases). This sample comprised blood, obtained before antiretroviral therapy. This TCR was sampled from an adult with HIV infection. CDR3 in amino acids: CASSILRGRGDSREKLFF. The CDR3 nucleotides are TGTGCCAGTAGTATCCTAAGAGGGCGAGGAGACAGTCGGGAAAAACTGTTTTTT.